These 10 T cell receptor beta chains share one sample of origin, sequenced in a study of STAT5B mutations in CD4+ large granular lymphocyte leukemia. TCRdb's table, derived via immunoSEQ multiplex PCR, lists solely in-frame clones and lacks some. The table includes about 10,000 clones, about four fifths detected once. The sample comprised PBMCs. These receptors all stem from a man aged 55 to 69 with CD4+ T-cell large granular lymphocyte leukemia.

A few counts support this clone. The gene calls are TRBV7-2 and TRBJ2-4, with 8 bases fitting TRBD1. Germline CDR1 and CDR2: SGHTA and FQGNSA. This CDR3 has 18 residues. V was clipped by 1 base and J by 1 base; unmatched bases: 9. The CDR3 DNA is TGTGCCAGCAGCTTAGGACAGGGGATTGGGAAGGCCAAAAACATTCAGTACTTC. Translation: CASSLGQGIGKAKNIQYF.

The CDR3 region is CASSLNPSRAGSSYNEQFF. As DNA, the CDR3 is TGTGCCAGCAGCTTAAACCCCTCCCGGGCGGGCAGCTCCTACAATGAGCAGTTCTTC. The J gene is TRBJ2-1, the V gene TRBV7-3; TRBD2 is a possible D gene (5 bases). With 1 base removed from V and 0 bases from J, the gap between germline ends came to 19 bases. The CDR3 is 19 amino acids. From germline, CDR1 is SGHTA and CDR2 FQGTGA. The variable domain in full, with the rest retrieved from reference TRBV7-3 and TRBJ2-1, is GAGVSQTPSNKVTEKGKYVELRCDPISGHTALYWYRQSLGQGPEFLIYFQGTGAADDSGLPNDRFFAVRPEGSVSTLKIQRTERGDSAVYLCASSLNPSRAGSSYNEQFFGPGTRLTVL.

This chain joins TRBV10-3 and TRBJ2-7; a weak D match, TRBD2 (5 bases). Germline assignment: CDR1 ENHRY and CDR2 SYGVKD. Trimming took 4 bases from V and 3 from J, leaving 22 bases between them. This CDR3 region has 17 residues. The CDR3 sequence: CAISAPPWDLASYEQYF. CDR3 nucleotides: TGTGCCATCAGTGCCCCCCCATGGGATTTAGCGAGCTACGAGCAGTACTTC.

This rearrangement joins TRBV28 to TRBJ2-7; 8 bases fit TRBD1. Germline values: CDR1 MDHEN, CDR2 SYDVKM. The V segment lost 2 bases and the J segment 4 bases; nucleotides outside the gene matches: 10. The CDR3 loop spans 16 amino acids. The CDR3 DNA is TGTGCCAGCAGTTTAAGTACTTGGGACAGGCGTTACGAGCAGTACTTC. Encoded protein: CASSLSTWDRRYEQYF.

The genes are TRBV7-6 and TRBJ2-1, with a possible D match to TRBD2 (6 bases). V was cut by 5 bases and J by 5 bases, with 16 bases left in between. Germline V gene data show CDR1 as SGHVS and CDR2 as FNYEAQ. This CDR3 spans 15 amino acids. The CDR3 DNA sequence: TGTGCCAGCAGCCGTATAGGGACTTCGCACAATGAGCAGTTCTTC. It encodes CASSRIGTSHNEQFF.

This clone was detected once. In DNA form, the CDR3 reads TGTGCCAGCAGACCCGGGTTGAACTATGGCTACACCTTC. It encodes CASRPGLNYGYTF. The chain links TRBV5-4 to TRBJ1-2, with D unresolved. Trimming cost V 5 bases and J 2 bases, with 10 bases left between them. This CDR3 is 13 amino acids long. Germline-derived CDR1 and CDR2 are SGHNT and YYREEE (reference sequence).

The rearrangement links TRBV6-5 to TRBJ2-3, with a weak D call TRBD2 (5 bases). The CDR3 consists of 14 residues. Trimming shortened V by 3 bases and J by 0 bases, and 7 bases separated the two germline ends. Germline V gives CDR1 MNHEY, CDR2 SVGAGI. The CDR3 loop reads CASSYGESTDTQYF. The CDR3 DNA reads TGTGCCAGCAGTTATGGGGAGAGCACAGATACGCAGTATTTT.

The CDR3, as DNA: TGTGCCAGCAGCCGCAGGACGGGGGCCTTAAGTGAGACCCAGTACTTC. The encoded protein is CASSRRTGALSETQYF. This chain connects TRBV11-1 to TRBJ2-5; either TRBD1 or TRBD2 may supply D (6 bases each). The CDR3 spans 16 residues. The V gene lost 5 bases and the J gene lost 5 bases, with 21 bases spanning the gap. The germline V gene has CDR1 SGHAT and CDR2 FQDESV (reference sequence).

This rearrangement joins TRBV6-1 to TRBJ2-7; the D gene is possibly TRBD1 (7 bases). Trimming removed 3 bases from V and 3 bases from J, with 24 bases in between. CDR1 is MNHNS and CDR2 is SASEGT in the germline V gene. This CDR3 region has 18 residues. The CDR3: CASSDPRGVAVPNYEQYF. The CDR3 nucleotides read TGTGCCAGCAGTGACCCCAGGGGGGTGGCGGTTCCTAACTACGAGCAGTACTTC.

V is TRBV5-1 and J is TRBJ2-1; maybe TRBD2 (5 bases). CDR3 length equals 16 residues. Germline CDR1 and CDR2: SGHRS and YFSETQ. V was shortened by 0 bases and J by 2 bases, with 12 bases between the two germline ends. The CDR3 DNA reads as TGCGCCAGCAGCTTGGGGTTGGGAGACGCCTACAATGAGCAGTTCTTC. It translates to CASSLGLGDAYNEQFF.